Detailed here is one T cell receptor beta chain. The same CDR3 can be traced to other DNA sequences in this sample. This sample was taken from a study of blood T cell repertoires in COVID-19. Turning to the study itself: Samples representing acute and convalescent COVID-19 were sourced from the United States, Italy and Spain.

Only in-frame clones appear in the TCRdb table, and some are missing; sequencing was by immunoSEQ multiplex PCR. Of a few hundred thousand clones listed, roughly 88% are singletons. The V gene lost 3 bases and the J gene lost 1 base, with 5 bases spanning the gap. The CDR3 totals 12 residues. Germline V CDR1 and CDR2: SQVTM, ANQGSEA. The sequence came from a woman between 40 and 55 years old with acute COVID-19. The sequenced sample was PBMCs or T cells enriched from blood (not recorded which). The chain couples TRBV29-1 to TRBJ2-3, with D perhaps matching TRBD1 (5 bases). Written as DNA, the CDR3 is TGCAGCGTTGAGACAGGCACAGATACGCAGTATTTT. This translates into CSVETGTDTQYF.